This T cell receptor beta chain stems from a study of CD8+CD57+ T cells in acquired aplastic anemia. As for the study in general: Sorted cells (CD4+ and CD8+) yielded DNA amounts that averaged about 2.9 ug.

The CDR3 runs to 12 residues. V gave up 6 bases and J gave up 5 bases, with 8 bases separating them. In germline, CDR1 is SGHNT, CDR2 YENEEA. The template for TCR beta VDJ and CDR3 sequence profiling was genomic DNA. TCRdb processed the reads anew with MiXCR; each CDR3 protein has one entry. The sample includes 150,000 or so distinct CDR3 sequences, less than 60% of them seen just once. Those patients picked for sequencing had displayed CD8+CD57+ cell expansion on flow cytometry. Every patient presented with severe acquired aplastic anemia. The sequencing input was sorted CD4+, CD8+, or CD8+CD57+ T cells (not recorded which) from PBMCs. The V call is TRBV11-3, the J call TRBJ2-1; perhaps TRBD1 as D (5 bases). The source of this sequence is a human donor with aplastic anemia. CDR3 DNA: TGTGCCAGCAGTTCGACAGACAATGAGCAGTTCTTC. Amino acid sequence: CASSSTDNEQFF. The whole variable domain, remainder taken from reference TRBV11-3 and TRBJ2-1, is EAGVVQSPRYKIIEKKQPVAFWCNPISGHNTLYWYLQNLGQGPELLIRYENEEAVDDSQLPKDRFSAERLKGVDSTLKIQPAELGDSAVYLCASSSTDNEQFFGPGTRLTVL.